This T cell receptor beta chain appears in the sequencing data of a study of blood T cell repertoires in COVID-19. From germline, CDR1 is SNHLY and CDR2 FYNNEI. Trimming cost V 2 bases and J 11 bases, with 22 bases left between them. CDR3 size: 16 residues. As originally analysed: Nucleated cell counts were estimated from reference gene primer amplification. The protocol was immunoSEQ multiplex PCR, while the TCRdb copy is restricted to in-frame clones and leaves out a portion. D and trimming were read from the DNA, whereas the V and J calls and clone size are those reported in that table. The data contain roughly 300,000 clones, more than 80% of them singletons.

This chain uses TRBV2 with TRBJ1-5; the D is unclear. Specimen: peripheral blood. The TCR comes from a woman between 25 and 40 years old with COVID-19, enrolled during active disease. The CDR3 here is CASSELSLRQTSAQHF. The CDR3 DNA reads as TGTGCCAGCAGTGAACTATCCCTCAGACAAACGTCAGCCCAGCATTTT.